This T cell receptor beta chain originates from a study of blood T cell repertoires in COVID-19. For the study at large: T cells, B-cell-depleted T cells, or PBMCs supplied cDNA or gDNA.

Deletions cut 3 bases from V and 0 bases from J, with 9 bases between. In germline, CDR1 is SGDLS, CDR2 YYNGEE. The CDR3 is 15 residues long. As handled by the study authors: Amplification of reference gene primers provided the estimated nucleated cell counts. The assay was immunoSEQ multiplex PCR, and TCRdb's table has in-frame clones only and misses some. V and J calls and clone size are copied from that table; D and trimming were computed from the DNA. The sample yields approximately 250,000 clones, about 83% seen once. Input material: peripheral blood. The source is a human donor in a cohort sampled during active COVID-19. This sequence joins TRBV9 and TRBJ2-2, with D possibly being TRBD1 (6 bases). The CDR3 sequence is CASSAGHSNTGELFF. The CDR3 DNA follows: TGTGCCAGCAGCGCGGGACACTCGAACACCGGGGAGCTGTTTTTT.